Listed below are T cell receptor beta chains from one sample, sequenced in a study of blood T cells in healthy people across ages. TCRdb used MiXCR to reprocess the 5' RACE reads, holding one entry per CDR3 protein. The repertoire consists of 450,000 to 600,000 distinct CDR3 sequences, with about 26% occurring once and the leading ten covering approximately 3.3%. These data also formed part of another study, on T cells of mothers and their children.

The sample comprised blood. These receptors were collected from a boy younger than 10 in good health. The CDR3 runs from the conserved cysteine through the conserved F or W. The D gene is left open where the match is weak. A row's size may be missing; if present it is once, few, many or a size class.

size	J	D	V	CDR3	DNA
NA	TRBJ2-4	TRBD1	TRBV20-1	CSAPRQGGNIQYF	TGCAGTGCCCCTAGACAGGGGGGAAACATTCAGTACTTC
many	TRBJ2-1	TRBD1	TRBV2	CASSFRQGARYEQFF	TGTGCCAGCAGCTTTCGACAGGGGGCGCGGTATGAGCAGTTCTTC
few	TRBJ2-5	TRBD1	TRBV7-9	CASSFLGGSGETQYF	TGTGCCAGCAGCTTTTTAGGGGGCTCCGGAGAGACCCAGTACTTC
once	TRBJ2-1	TRBD2	TRBV7-9	CASSFRGTTDEQFF	TGTGCCAGCAGCTTCCGAGGGACTACGGATGAGCAGTTCTTC
few	TRBJ2-3	NA	TRBV20-1	CSAKEDLRRADTQYF	TGCAGTGCCAAAGAGGACCTGCGAAGGGCAGATACGCAGTATTTT
NA	TRBJ2-7	TRBD1	TRBV5-1	CASSPLDRVYEQYF	TGCGCCAGCAGCCCCCTCGACAGGGTATACGAGCAGTACTTC
few	TRBJ1-1	NA	TRBV6-5	CASPLPLLNTEAFF	TGTGCCAGCCCCTTACCCCTCTTGAACACTGAAGCTTTCTTT
few	TRBJ2-7	NA	TRBV27	CASSFSYSTYEQYF	TGTGCCAGCAGTTTCTCATACAGTACCTACGAGCAGTACTTC
few	TRBJ1-1	TRBD1	TRBV12-3/TRBV12-4	CASRFTGENTEAFF	TGTGCCAGCAGATTTACAGGGGAGAACACTGAAGCTTTCTTT
few	TRBJ2-5	TRBD1	TRBV20-1	CSARDPTGDETQYF	TGCAGTGCTAGAGATCCCACAGGGGACGAGACCCAGTACTTC
NA	TRBJ1-1	TRBD1	TRBV10-3	CAISEDRGNTEAFF	TGTGCCATCAGCGAGGACAGGGGGAACACTGAAGCTTTCTTT
once	TRBJ2-1	TRBD1	TRBV25-1	CASSGSRDRGASRFF	TGTGCCAGCAGTGGGTCCCGGGACAGGGGGGCCTCCAGGTTCTTC
many	TRBJ2-1	TRBD2	TRBV18	CASSPPPRAGLTNEQFF	TGTGCCAGCTCACCACCCCCCCGAGCGGGATTAACCAATGAGCAGTTCTTC
many	TRBJ2-4	TRBD2	TRBV7-2	CASSPRLAGGQVTKNIQYF	TGTGCCAGCAGCCCCCGACTAGCGGGAGGGCAAGTTACCAAAAACATTCAGTACTTC
NA	TRBJ2-7	NA	TRBV3-1	CASSASRWGNEQYF	TGTGCCAGCAGCGCTTCTAGGTGGGGGAACGAGCAGTACTTC
NA	TRBJ1-5	NA	TRBV20-1	CSAKSLGLAGALSSTDTQHF	TGCAGTGCTAAATCCCTCGGACTAGCGGGCGCCCTGTCTAGCACAGATACGCAGCATTTT
NA	TRBJ1-5	NA	TRBV29-1	CSVINRAGQPQHF	TGCAGCGTTATAAACAGGGCTGGGCAGCCCCAGCATTTT
NA	TRBJ1-2	NA	TRBV6-6	CASSYSGGALGYTF	TGTGCCAGCAGTTACTCCGGGGGGGCTCTGGGCTACACCTTC
NA	TRBJ2-5	TRBD2	TRBV29-1	CSVVKAGGETQYF	TGCAGCGTGGTAAAAGCGGGGGGCGAGACCCAGTACTTC
few	TRBJ1-2	NA	TRBV7-9	CASSSKDSNYGYTF	TGTGCCAGCAGCTCCAAGGACTCGAACTATGGCTACACCTTC
NA	TRBJ1-4	TRBD1	TRBV5-1	CTSSLTGGDGEKLFF	TGCACCAGCAGCTTAACAGGGGGCGACGGTGAAAAACTGTTTTTT
NA	TRBJ2-5	TRBD2	TRBV7-2	CASSSGLQKETQYF	TGTGCCAGCAGCTCGGGACTACAGAAAGAGACCCAGTACTTC
few	TRBJ1-2	NA	TRBV5-1	CASRFSWTANYGYTF	TGCGCCAGCAGATTTTCTTGGACGGCAAACTATGGCTACACCTTC
NA	TRBJ1-1	TRBD1	TRBV30	CAWSGTGWMNTEAFF	TGTGCCTGGAGTGGGACAGGATGGATGAACACTGAAGCTTTCTTT
few	TRBJ2-7	TRBD2	TRBV28	CASSLLAGVFHEQYF	TGTGCCAGCAGCTTACTAGCGGGGGTGTTCCACGAGCAGTACTTC
few	TRBJ1-6	NA	TRBV7-9	CASSLVGASPLHF	TGTGCCAGCAGCTTAGTTGGAGCTTCACCCCTCCACTTT